What follows are 4 T cell receptor beta chains derived from one specimen sequenced in a study of blood T cells in healthy people across ages. PCR was performed a second time for about 6 to 11 cycles using a sample-barcoded 5' primer and a J-beta primer mix. TCRdb fed the 5' RACE reads into MiXCR, producing one record per CDR3 protein. The sample consists of roughly 1.5 million distinct CDR3 sequences, approximately 42% of them appearing once. Sequencing used blood. The receptors were gathered from a woman younger than 35 in good health.

In this sample, this clonotype turned up a few times. The chain recombines TRBV29-1 with TRBJ2-4; TRBD1 matches 9 bases. The DNA end lines up better with TRBJ2-7; the J call may be wrong. The CDR3 runs 13 residues. The germline CDR1 and CDR2 sequences are SQVTM and ANQGSEA. The CDR3, as DNA: TGCAGCGTTGAGGGACAGGGTGGGCACGAGCAGTACTTC. Amino acid sequence: CSVEGQGGHEQYF.

This clonotype was found a few times. The chain links TRBV20-1 to TRBJ1-6; maybe TRBD1 (6 bases). Trimming took 6 bases from V and 5 from J, leaving 17 bases between them. The CDR3 length is 15 residues. CDR1 is DFQATT and CDR2 is SNEGSKA in the germline V gene (reference sequence). This chain's CDR3 is CSARPPGDNNSPLHF. The DNA for the CDR3 is TGCAGTGCCCGACCCCCAGGGGACAATAATTCACCCCTCCACTTT.

This clonotype was detected a few times. The chain is built from TRBV20-1 and TRBJ2-3; D gene ambiguous. Trimming stripped 6 bases from V and 4 bases from J, with 8 bases between. This CDR3 has 11 residues. Germline assignment: CDR1 DFQATT and CDR2 SNEGSKA (reference sequence). The DNA of the CDR3 is TGCAGTGCCCCCCAGGCAGATACGCAGTATTTT. Protein: CSAPQADTQYF.

At least ten counts were recorded for this clonotype. The chain recombines TRBV7-3 with TRBJ2-3, with a tentative D call TRBD1 (6 bases). Between the trimmed V and J ends, which lost 5 bases and 5 bases, there was a span of 8 bases. The CDR3 extends over 12 amino acids. Germline V lookup: CDR1 SGHTA, CDR2 FQGTGA. CDR3 protein: CASSQTGDTQYF. The CDR3 coding sequence is TGTGCCAGCAGCCAGACAGGAGATACGCAGTATTTT.